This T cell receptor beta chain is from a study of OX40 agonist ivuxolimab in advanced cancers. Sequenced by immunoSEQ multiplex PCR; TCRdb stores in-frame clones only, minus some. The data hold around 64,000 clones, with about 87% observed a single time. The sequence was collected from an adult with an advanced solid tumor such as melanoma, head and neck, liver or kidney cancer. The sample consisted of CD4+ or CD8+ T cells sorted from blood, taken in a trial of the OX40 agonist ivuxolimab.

The CDR3 nucleotides are TGCAGCGTTGAAGAGACAGGAGCAGATACGCAGTATTTT. Translated: CSVEETGADTQYF. V and J are TRBV29-1 and TRBJ2-3; D perhaps matches TRBD1 (6 bases). Germline CDR1 and CDR2: SQVTM and ANQGSEA. The CDR3 is 13 residues long. Between the trimmed V and J ends, which lost 0 bases and 4 bases, there was a span of 8 bases.